Below, 10 T cell receptor beta chains from the same sample are listed, as sequenced in a study of regulatory T cells in long-lasting Graves disease. Described time point: persistent/refractory GD, antithyroid drugs over 5 years with positive TRAb. RNA extracted from PBMCs served as the sequencing template. Combining iRepertoire HTBI primers with Arm-PCR of CDR3 regions, the authors built TCR beta libraries. A single record per CDR3 protein comes from TCRdb applying MiXCR to the multiplex PCR reads. The sample has about half a million distinct CDR3 sequences, about 22% seen once. This specimen consisted of peripheral blood mononuclear cells (PBMCs), obtained when the disease was refractory, from a patient treated with antithyroid drugs. The receptors were gathered from a female donor with Graves disease.

This chain connects TRBV19 to TRBJ1-6; TRBD1 is a possible D gene (5 bases). CDR1 is LNHDA, CDR2 SQIVND, per germline (reference sequence). This CDR3 spans 18 amino acids. Trimming shortened V by 9 bases and J by 0 bases, and 21 bases separated the two germline ends. CDR3 amino acids: CASSSIGVGVSYNSPLHF. In DNA, the CDR3 is TGTGCCAGCAGCTCAATAGGGGTCGGGGTCTCCTATAATTCACCCCTCCACTTT.

This clonotype has a handful of counts. The chain combines TRBV7-2 with TRBJ1-2; no clear D. The CDR3 consists of 15 residues. Germline V CDR1 and CDR2: SGHTA, FQGNSA. The V end was cut by 2 bases, the J end by 7 bases, with 17 bases between. The CDR3 DNA reads TGTGCCAGCAGCTTAAAGCATTGGACGACACCTGGCTACACCTTC. Protein product: CASSLKHWTTPGYTF.

This clonotype came up a few times. This chain links TRBV18 with TRBJ2-5; 9 positions match TRBD2. Germline V CDR1 and CDR2: KGHSH, LQKENI. J was trimmed by 5 bases and V by 3 bases; bases with no gene match: 4. The CDR3 is 14 amino acids. This CDR3 reads CASSPSGSRETQYF. The CDR3 DNA sequence: TGTGCCAGCTCACCTAGCGGGAGTCGGGAGACCCAGTACTTC.

To note about this clonotype: Just one base apart from a much larger clone, this may be a read error. The chain uses TRBV3-1 and TRBJ1-5, with D possibly TRBD1 on 5 matching bases. The germline gives CDR1 LGHDT, CDR2 YNNKEL (reference sequence). V gave up 0 bases and J gave up 0 bases, with 6 bases separating them. The CDR3 has 15 residues. This CDR3 is CASSQDGASNQPQHF. As DNA, the CDR3 is TGTGCCAGCAGCCAAGATGGGGCTAGCAATCAGCCCCAGCATTTT.

This clonotype has a count of ten or more. The chain employs TRBV15 and TRBJ1-4, with D possibly matching TRBD1 (6 bases). The CDR3 extends over 15 amino acids. V dropped 0 bases and J dropped 3 bases, with 8 bases sitting between them. Germline V gene data show CDR1 as LNHNV and CDR2 as YYDKDF (reference sequence). DNA of the CDR3: TGTGCCACCAGCAGAGAGGACAGACCTAATGAAAAACTGTTTTTT. This encodes CATSREDRPNEKLFF.

This clonotype was seen a handful of times. V is TRBV19 and J is TRBJ2-7; D remains unclear. The CDR3 extends over 14 amino acids. The ends were cut back, 10 bases at V and 2 bases at J, with 18 bases in the middle. Germline CDR1 is LNHDA and CDR2 is SQIVND (reference sequence). The CDR3 is CATKPNSHAYEQYF. The CDR3 DNA follows: TGTGCCACAAAGCCCAACAGCCACGCCTACGAGCAGTACTTC.

Regarding this clonotype: This may be a read error: a much more frequent sequence differs by one nucleotide. J is TRBJ1-1 and V is TRBV28; D gene unclear. Germline CDR1 reads MDHEN; CDR2 reads SYDVKM. The CDR3 loop spans 12 amino acids. V lost 6 bases and J lost 11, with 16 bases in between. In nucleotides, the CDR3 is TGTGCCAGCAGACCCCCCCAAGGCAGGGCTTTCTTT. This encodes CASRPPQGRAFF.

This clonotype has at least ten counts. The chain links TRBV6-5 to TRBJ2-2; the D call may be TRBD1 or TRBD2 (5 bases each). Germline V gene lookup returns CDR1 MNHEY and CDR2 SVGAGI. The V gene lost 2 bases and the J gene lost 4 bases, with 8 bases spanning the gap. The CDR3 runs to 14 residues. CDR3 coding DNA: TGTGCCAGCAGTTACGAGAGGGGCACCGGGGAGCTGTTTTTT. As protein: CASSYERGTGELFF.

This clonotype was counted a few times. The chain carries TRBV28 and TRBJ1-5, with D hard to call. Trimming removed 8 bases from V and 3 bases from J, with 11 bases in between. The CDR3 has 13 amino acids. The germline V gene has CDR1 MDHEN and CDR2 SYDVKM. The CDR3 region has the DNA TGTGCCAGCGATCGGGGAATCAATCAGCCCCAGCATTTT. Translation gives CASDRGINQPQHF.

This clonotype was recorded many times. V gene TRBV12-3 or TRBV12-4 combines with J gene TRBJ1-2; 8 nucleotides align to TRBD1. Trimming took 0 bases from V and 0 from J; bases not matched to a gene: 6. CDR3 size: 17 residues. CDR3 DNA: TGTGCCAGCAGTTTAGCTACAGGGGGAGGATCTAACTATGGCTACACCTTC. Protein: CASSLATGGGSNYGYTF.